This T cell receptor beta chain derives from a study of blood T cell repertoires in COVID-19. There are 14 residues in the CDR3. V was clipped by 6 bases and J by 4 bases; unmatched bases: 6. CDR1 is SGHTA, CDR2 FQGNSA, per germline. Original processing notes: Amplification of reference gene primers provided the estimated nucleated cell counts. Assay: immunoSEQ multiplex PCR; the TCRdb copy retains only in-frame clones and omits some. D and trimming were read from the DNA, whereas the V and J calls and clone size are those reported in that table. This sample has approximately 200,000 clones, with 84% found just once. Participant-reported clinical history was the basis for cohort assignment. Two negative PCRs, clearance, or symptom resolution were required of recovered Cohort 3 donors.

V usage is TRBV7-2 and J usage is TRBJ2-1; 7 positions match TRBD1. The receptor was isolated from a man between 60 and 75 years old who had recovered from COVID-19. Sequenced sample: PBMCs or T cells enriched from blood (not recorded which). Here the CDR3 DNA reads TGTGCCAGCAGTCGCGAGACAGGGTACAATGAGCAGTTCTTC. It translates to CASSRETGYNEQFF.